The 28 T cell receptor beta chains presented below share a single source sample, sequenced in a study of T cell repertoires in cytomegalovirus infection. These TCRs' antigens remain unknown. MiXCR was run by TCRdb on the reads, yielding one entry per CDR3 protein. Of some 920,000 distinct CDR3 sequences in the sample, approximately 31% were seen once. The material sequenced was cultured CD8+ T cells from PBMCs, taken from culture after CMV antigen stimulation. All receptors come from a human donor in good health (CMV status not recorded). Some clones in this sample may be carry-over from other donors' samples.

About this clonotype: An end of the junction differs from the germline gene, which may be a read error. V is TRBV4-3 and J is TRBJ2-1; TRBD2 matches 10 bases. Germline V gene lookup returns CDR1 LGHNA and CDR2 YSLEER. This CDR3 is 18 amino acids long. DNA of the CDR3: TGCGCCAACAGCCAACTACTAGCGGGGCAGACTGTATACAATGAGCAGTTCTTC. The encoded protein is CANSQLLAGQTVYNEQFF.

This clonotype came up a few times. The gene calls are TRBV7-3 and TRBJ2-3; possible D gene TRBD1, 5 bases. The CDR3 extends over 15 amino acids. The V and J ends lost 5 bases and 2 bases respectively, with 14 bases between them. CDR1 and CDR2 (germline): SGHTA, FQGTGA. The DNA of the CDR3 is TGTGCCAGCAGCCCTGGGGCGGCAACCACAGATACGCAGTATTTT. This gives the protein CASSPGAATTDTQYF.

The V call is TRBV2, the J call TRBJ1-1; D is uncertain. The CDR3 is 13 amino acids. CDR1 and CDR2 from the germline V gene are SNHLY and FYNNEI. Trimming took 10 bases from V and 3 from J, leaving 15 bases between them. The CDR3 DNA reads TGTGCCAACGGACCTCTGGACGACACTGAAGCTTTCTTT. Translating gives CANGPLDDTEAFF.

The chain carries TRBV27 and TRBJ2-5; D is ambiguous. This CDR3 contains 17 residues. Trimming cost V 4 bases and J 0 bases, with 18 bases left between them. Germline V gene lookup returns CDR1 MNHEY and CDR2 SMNVEV (reference sequence). This CDR3 is CASSSSVGSSYQETQYF. The CDR3 DNA follows: TGTGCCAGCAGTTCCTCGGTCGGGTCCTCGTACCAAGAGACCCAGTACTTC.

V is TRBV28 and J is TRBJ1-6, with 8 bases fitting TRBD1. CDR1 is MDHEN and CDR2 is SYDVKM in the germline V gene. The CDR3 consists of 15 residues. After removal of 3 bases from V and 7 bases from J, the junction contained 5 bases not matched to a gene. In DNA form, the CDR3 reads TGTGCCAGCAGTTTGGACAGGGCAAAGAATTCACCCCTCCACTTT. Protein product: CASSLDRAKNSPLHF.

On this clonotype itself: A read error may be the cause here, since a much bigger clone is one base away. The rearrangement joins TRBV7-2 to TRBJ2-5; a weak D match, TRBD2 (6 bases). Germline CDR1 SGHTA, CDR2 FQGNSA. CDR3 length: 15 amino acids. The chain's CDR3 is CANSPLLAVKETQYF. CDR3 in DNA: TGTGCCAACAGCCCCCTTTTAGCGGTTAAAGAGACCCAGTACTTC.

This chain uses TRBV7-9 with TRBJ1-2; 8 bases are a match to TRBD1. After removal of 6 bases from V and 2 bases from J, the junction contained 11 bases not matched to a gene. This CDR3 contains 16 residues. From germline, CDR1 is SEHNR and CDR2 FQNEAQ (reference sequence). The DNA for the CDR3 is TGTGCCAGCAGACCAACCGGGACAGGCCTAAACTATGGCTACACCTTC. Translated, it gives CASRPTGTGLNYGYTF. The full variable domain, completed using reference TRBV7-9 and TRBJ1-2, is DTGVSQNPRHKITKRGQNVTFRCDPISEHNRLYWYRQTLGQGPEFLTYFQNEAQLEKSRLLSDRFSAERPKGSFSTLEIQRTEQGDSAMYLCASRPTGTGLNYGYTFGSGTRLTVV.

This clonotype appeared a few times. The CDR3 loop is CASSLYAASYEQYF. The CDR3 DNA follows: TGTGCCAGCAGTTTATACGCGGCCTCCTACGAGCAGTACTTC. The chain employs TRBV12-3 or TRBV12-4 and TRBJ2-7; no clear D gene. The CDR3 is 14 residues long. Trimming shortened V by 2 bases and J by 0 bases, and 8 bases separated the two germline ends.

CDR3 loop: CASSVTGGANNEQFF. The CDR3 DNA reads as TGTGCCAGCAGCGTAACGGGGGGGGCGAACAATGAGCAGTTCTTC. The chain recombines TRBV9 with TRBJ2-1; 8 bases fit TRBD2. Germline-derived CDR1 and CDR2 are SGDLS and YYNGEE. The CDR3 loop spans 15 amino acids. The J segment lost 5 bases and the V segment lost 1 base, leaving 5 bases of the junction unmatched.

This rearrangement joins TRBV4-2 to TRBJ1-2, with D hard to call. V shed 3 bases and J shed 0 bases, with 17 bases lying between them. Germline lookup yields CDR1 LGHNA and CDR2 YNFKEQ. The CDR3 runs to 17 residues. CDR3 protein: CASSHPLVDLTNYGYTF. The CDR3 region has the DNA TGTGCCAGCAGCCACCCCCTAGTGGACCTTACTAACTATGGCTACACCTTC.

The sample holds a few counts of this clonotype. The chain employs TRBV6-6 and TRBJ2-3; D is unclear. The germline V gene has CDR1 MNHNY and CDR2 SVGAGI (reference sequence). Trimming stripped 4 bases from V and 5 bases from J, with 25 bases between. This CDR3 contains 18 residues. DNA for the CDR3: TGTGCCAGCAGTTCTAGGAAAAGGGCGGTCGCGGAACAAGATACGCAGTATTTT. Translation gives CASSSRKRAVAEQDTQYF.

The chain couples TRBV7-3 to TRBJ2-5; D remains unclear. V was trimmed by 4 bases and J by 5 bases, leaving 14 bases between them. This CDR3 has 14 amino acids. Germline CDR1 SGHTA, CDR2 FQGTGA. CDR3 amino acids: CASSSSNRRETQYF. The DNA of the CDR3 is TGTGCCAGCAGCTCGAGCAATAGGCGCGAGACCCAGTACTTC.

This CDR3 reads CASSQELGAGTGELFF. The CDR3 DNA sequence: TGTGCCAGCAGCCAAGAGTTGGGGGCCGGCACCGGGGAGCTGTTTTTT. This rearrangement joins TRBV4-2 to TRBJ2-2; tentative D call: TRBD1 (6 bases). The CDR3 loop spans 16 amino acids. Between the trimmed V and J ends, which lost 0 bases and 4 bases, there was a span of 12 bases. CDR1 LGHNA and CDR2 YNFKEQ come from the germline V gene.

The rearrangement joins TRBV18 to TRBJ2-2, with D tentatively TRBD2 (6 bases). Germline lookup yields CDR1 KGHSH and CDR2 LQKENI. The CDR3 totals 16 residues. Trimming left V 2 bases short and J 5 bases short, with 15 bases between. The CDR3 DNA is TGTGCCAGCTCACCAAGCGGAGGGGACGGAACCGGGGAGCTGTTTTTT. It yields the protein CASSPSGGDGTGELFF.

The CDR3: CAISESEGTYNEQFF. The CDR3, as DNA: TGTGCCATCAGTGAGTCCGAGGGGACCTACAATGAGCAGTTCTTC. This chain uses TRBV10-3 with TRBJ2-1; D possibly uses TRBD1 or TRBD2 (5 bases each). V was pared by 0 bases and J by 2 bases, with 8 bases between. The germline gives CDR1 ENHRY, CDR2 SYGVKD. The CDR3 loop spans 15 amino acids.

This clonotype was observed a handful of times. The chain is built from TRBV19 and TRBJ2-5; D may be TRBD2 (5 bases). Deletions cut 5 bases from V and 0 bases from J, with 10 bases between. Per the germline V gene, CDR1 is LNHDA and CDR2 is SQIVND (reference sequence). There are 14 residues in the CDR3. CDR3 in DNA: TGTGCCAGTAGTCTAGGTAGCGACCAAGAGACCCAGTACTTC. This encodes CASSLGSDQETQYF. The entire variable domain, with the rest obtained from reference TRBV19 and TRBJ2-5, is as follows: DGGITQSPKYLFRKEGQNVTLSCEQNLNHDAMYWYRQDPGQGLRLIYYSQIVNDFQKGDIAEGYSVSREKKESFPLTVTSAQKNPTAFYLCASSLGSDQETQYFGPGTRLLVL.

The rearrangement joins TRBV7-8 to TRBJ1-1, with 7 nucleotides matching TRBD1. CDR3 length equals 13 residues. The V and J ends lost 5 bases and 7 bases, in that order; junction bases with no gene match: 7. CDR1 is SGHVS and CDR2 is FQNEAQ in the germline V gene. The CDR3 here is CASSIETGFEAFF. CDR3 sequence (DNA): TGTGCCAGCAGCATAGAGACAGGGTTTGAAGCTTTCTTT.

This clonotype occurred many times. CDR3 sequence: CASSLTDSGTGEFLDYGYTF. The DNA of the CDR3 is TGTGCCAGCAGCCTCACAGACTCCGGGACAGGGGAATTCTTAGACTATGGCTACACCTTC. The gene calls are TRBV7-8 and TRBJ1-2; 10 positions agree with TRBD1. V lost 5 bases and J lost 3; bases outside the gene matches: 21. The CDR3 is made up of 20 amino acids. The germline V gene has CDR1 SGHVS and CDR2 FQNEAQ.

J is TRBJ1-2 and V is TRBV9; D ambiguous. Trimming cost V 4 bases and J 2 bases, with 9 bases left between them. Germline V gives CDR1 SGDLS, CDR2 YYNGEE. The CDR3 extends over 13 amino acids. The CDR3 DNA reads as TGTGCCAGCAGCCCTGACTGGAACTATGGCTACACCTTC. Translated: CASSPDWNYGYTF.

The chain couples TRBV15 to TRBJ2-2, with D perhaps TRBD1 or TRBD2 (5 bases each). Trimming took off 0 bases at V and 7 bases at J, with 21 bases between the two ends. Germline assignment: CDR1 LNHNV and CDR2 YYDKDF (reference sequence). The CDR3 totals 18 residues. In nucleotides, the CDR3 is TGTGCCACCAGCAGAGATCGAGGGGCAGGGATGCGCCTCGGGGAGCTGTTTTTT. Protein: CATSRDRGAGMRLGELFF.

The chain combines TRBV7-3 with TRBJ1-2; TRBD1 agrees at 10 bases. V lost 3 bases and J lost 6; bases outside the gene matches: 7. The germline V gene encodes CDR1 SGHTA and CDR2 FQGTGA. The CDR3 is 15 residues long. In DNA, the CDR3 is TGTGCCAGCAGCTTGGGGACAGGGGCGGACAATGGCTACACCTTC. It is translated as CASSLGTGADNGYTF.

This clonotype occurred a few times. This chain connects TRBV27 to TRBJ1-5, with TRBD1 identical over 10 bases. V dropped 3 bases and J dropped 5; count of bases not matched to a gene: 7. Germline CDR1 reads MNHEY; CDR2 reads SMNVEV (reference sequence). This CDR3 is built from 16 residues. In DNA form, the CDR3 reads TGTGCCAGCAGTTTGACAGGGGGCGCTTGGGATCAGCCCCAGCATTTT. It specifies CASSLTGGAWDQPQHF.

The chain combines TRBV5-1 with TRBJ2-1; 7 positions match TRBD2. Per the germline V gene, CDR1 is SGHRS and CDR2 is YFSETQ. The CDR3 has 17 amino acids. The V segment lost 0 bases and the J segment 11 bases; nucleotides outside the gene matches: 17. The DNA of the CDR3 is TGCGCCAGCAGCTTGGAGGGCGGGGGACCCACCCCCCATAAGCAGTTCTTC. Its translation is CASSLEGGGPTPHKQFF.

This rearrangement joins TRBV7-6 to TRBJ1-1, with 8 bases identical to TRBD1. CDR1 SGHVS and CDR2 FNYEAQ come from the germline V gene. The CDR3 length is 15 residues. With 4 bases clipped from V and 3 bases from J, the junction kept 7 bases outside the gene matches. CDR3 region: CASSSGQGVDTEAFF. As DNA, the CDR3 is TGTGCCAGCAGCTCAGGACAGGGTGTGGACACTGAAGCTTTCTTT.

This sequence joins TRBV19 and TRBJ1-6, with a possible D match to TRBD1 (5 bases). The CDR3 spans 15 residues. Germline V CDR1 and CDR2: LNHDA, SQIVND (reference sequence). Trimming pared 3 bases from V and 7 bases from J, leaving 13 bases between. CDR3 region: CASSMVFGTNSPLHF. In nucleotides, the CDR3 is TGTGCCAGTAGTATGGTTTTTGGGACCAATTCACCCCTCCACTTT.

The rearrangement uses TRBV6-6 and TRBJ2-1; 12 nucleotides align to TRBD2. The germline V gene has CDR1 MNHNY and CDR2 SVGAGI (reference sequence). Losses at the gene ends were 4 bases for V and 10 bases for J; bases not matched to a gene: 8. This CDR3 is built from 15 residues. The CDR3 nucleotides are TGTGCCAGCAGTTTAACTAGCGGGGGGCTCTTCGAGCAGTTCTTC. Translating it yields CASSLTSGGLFEQFF.

This clonotype was picked up a small number of times. The chain couples TRBV7-9 to TRBJ2-1; 10 bases are a match to TRBD1. Per germline, CDR1 SEHNR and CDR2 FQNEAQ (reference sequence). Trimming at V came to 4 bases and at J to 8 bases, leaving 11 bases not matched to a gene. This CDR3 has 16 residues. In nucleotides, the CDR3 is TGTGCCAGCAGCTCCCGGGACAGGGGATTCTTCCATGAGCAGTTCTTC. Protein: CASSSRDRGFFHEQFF.

This clonotype was counted between two and nine times. V is TRBV19 and J is TRBJ2-2; TRBD1 aligns across 7 bases. The germline V gene has CDR1 LNHDA and CDR2 SQIVND (reference sequence). The CDR3 runs to 15 residues. V lost 7 bases and J lost 6; bases outside the gene matches: 11. The CDR3 spells CASTPLTGFPGELFF. The CDR3, as DNA: TGTGCCAGTACCCCCTTGACAGGGTTTCCCGGGGAGCTGTTTTTT.